Listed below are T cell receptor beta chains from one sample, sequenced in a study of blood T cells in healthy people across ages. TCRdb re-called the 5' RACE reads with MiXCR, one entry per CDR3 protein. Of over 450,000 distinct CDR3 sequences in the sample, around 24% were seen once. These same data were also listed under a study on T cells of mothers and their children.

The sample taken for sequencing was blood. These receptors all come from a boy aged 10-17 years in good health. Each CDR3 is given with its conserved first and last residue. A D gene is named only where the DNA matches it firmly. Rows give clone size only sometimes, using once, few, many, or a class for an expanded clone.

D	V	J	size	DNA	CDR3
TRBD2	TRBV15	TRBJ2-1	few	TGTGCCACCAGCAGTGAACTAGCGGGAGTGTCTAAGCAGTTCTTC	CATSSELAGVSKQFF
NA	TRBV20-1	TRBJ2-7	NA	TGCAGTGCTAGTTCACGACCGGGAAGCTCCTACGAGCAGTACTTC	CSASSRPGSSYEQYF
NA	TRBV3-1	TRBJ2-1	NA	TGTGCCAGCAGCCTCGAAGGGCAGAGCGATGAGCAGTTCTTC	CASSLEGQSDEQFF
TRBD2	TRBV20-1	TRBJ2-5	few	TGCAGTGTAGCGGGGGGGCGGGTGACCCAGTACTTC	CSVAGGRVTQYF
NA	TRBV20-1	TRBJ2-7	few	TGCAGTGCTAGCGGAGCGGGCGACTTTTACGAGCAGTACTTC	CSASGAGDFYEQYF
TRBD1	TRBV5-6	TRBJ2-2	NA	TGTGCCAGCAGCTCGATGACAGGGGTAAACACCGGGGAGCTGTTTTTT	CASSSMTGVNTGELFF
NA	TRBV9	TRBJ2-1	few	TGTGCCAGCAGCGTAGGCGGGATAGGGGGGGGTGAGCAGTTCTTC	CASSVGGIGGGEQFF
NA	TRBV4-3	TRBJ2-3	NA	TGCGCCAGCAGCCAAGAGCCAGGGTCGGATACGCAGTATTTT	CASSQEPGSDTQYF
NA	TRBV2	TRBJ2-1	few	TGTGCCAGCAGTGACTCTCTAGCTAGTGAGCAGTTCTTC	CASSDSLASEQFF
NA	TRBV6-2/TRBV6-3	TRBJ2-1	few	TGTGCCAGCAGCCAGACGGGGGACTCCTACAATGAGCAGTTCTTC	CASSQTGDSYNEQFF
TRBD1	TRBV30	TRBJ1-2	NA	TGTGCCTGGAGTGTCCCGCTCGGCAGGGGGTACGGCTATGGCTACACCTTC	CAWSVPLGRGYGYGYTF
NA	TRBV27	TRBJ2-7	NA	TGTGCCAGCAGTTTATCTAGTGCCACAGGAACCTACGAGCAGTACTTC	CASSLSSATGTYEQYF
NA	TRBV13	TRBJ2-6	NA	TGTGCCAGCAGTCTGAGGGAGACTGGGGCCAACGTCCTGACTTTC	CASSLRETGANVLTF
NA	TRBV13	TRBJ2-7	NA	TGTGCCAGCAGCCCCCGGGGCAACTACGAGCAGTACTTC	CASSPRGNYEQYF
TRBD2	TRBV29-1	TRBJ2-1	few	TGCAGCGTCCGTCTGGAGCGGGGGGGAAATGAGCAGTTCTTC	CSVRLERGGNEQFF
NA	TRBV5-1	TRBJ2-1	few	TGCGCCAGCAGCTTGCTAGCGAAATACAATGAGCAGTTCTTC	CASSLLAKYNEQFF
TRBD2	TRBV7-2	TRBJ2-1	NA	TGTGCCAGCAGCTTTAAGCGGGAGGGCCGGAATGAGCAGTTCTTC	CASSFKREGRNEQFF
NA	TRBV7-9	TRBJ1-4	NA	TGTGCCAGCAGCTCTTGGGAGGCAACCAATGAAAAACTGTTTTTT	CASSSWEATNEKLFF
TRBD2	TRBV12-3/TRBV12-4	TRBJ2-3	NA	TGTGCCAGCAGTCCCGGGACTAGCGGGAGAGGCGCAGATACGCAGTATTTT	CASSPGTSGRGADTQYF
TRBD1	TRBV6-1	TRBJ1-2	once	TGTGCCAGCAATCCGGGACAGGGTGCCTACACCTTC	CASNPGQGAYTF
NA	TRBV20-1	TRBJ2-5	NA	TGCAGTGCATCTCGTGGCAGCACCCAAGAGACCCAGTACTTC	CSASRGSTQETQYF
NA	TRBV28	TRBJ2-1	NA	TGTGCCAGCAGTACCCAGTTCGATGAGCAGTTCTTC	CASSTQFDEQFF
NA	TRBV15	TRBJ2-5	few	TGTGCCACCAGCAGAGATCGGGGCACCATCCAAGAGACCCAGTACTTC	CATSRDRGTIQETQYF
NA	TRBV12-3/TRBV12-4	TRBJ2-3	NA	TGTGCCAGCAGTTTAATCCCTACCACAGATACGCAGTATTTT	CASSLIPTTDTQYF
NA	TRBV7-9	TRBJ1-2	NA	TGTGCCAGCAGCTTAATGGGGGCCCACTATGGCTACACCTTC	CASSLMGAHYGYTF
NA	TRBV14	TRBJ1-1	NA	TGTGCCAGCAGCCAAGGTTCCCGGAACACTGAAGCTTTCTTT	CASSQGSRNTEAFF
NA	TRBV20-1	TRBJ1-6	NA	TGCAGTGCTAGAGAGTTCCGAAGGGGAACAGGGAAGGCTGAATCACCCCTCCACTTT	CSAREFRRGTGKAESPLHF
NA	TRBV20-1	TRBJ2-2	NA	TGCAGTGCTAGAGATCTTTGGGGTGAGGGATCCGGCGGGGAGCTGTTTTTT	CSARDLWGEGSGGELFF
NA	TRBV15	TRBJ1-1	NA	TGTGCCACCAGCAGAGATTTAGGACGGGGGAACACTGAAGCTTTCTTT	CATSRDLGRGNTEAFF
NA	TRBV9	TRBJ1-1	NA	TGTGCCAGCAGCGTAGCTCTCTCAGGCAGGGGGAACACTGAAGCTTTCTTT	CASSVALSGRGNTEAFF
TRBD2	TRBV20-1	TRBJ2-7	once	TGCAGTGCTAGAGCCCCCCGACTAGCGGTCCACGAGCAGTACTTC	CSARAPRLAVHEQYF
NA	TRBV18	TRBJ2-3	NA	TGTGCCAGCTCACCCGACGCATCGGATCACACAGATACGCAGTATTTT	CASSPDASDHTDTQYF
NA	TRBV12-3/TRBV12-4	TRBJ1-2	once	TGTGCCAGCAGTTTACAGGAAGCTTCTAACTATGGCTACACCTTC	CASSLQEASNYGYTF
TRBD1	TRBV28	TRBJ1-4	few	TGTGCCAGCAAAACAGGGGTCTCTTGGGAAAAACTGTTTTTT	CASKTGVSWEKLFF
TRBD1	TRBV10-3	TRBJ2-3	NA	TGTGCCATCAGTCCTGGGACAGGCCCAGATACGCAGTATTTT	CAISPGTGPDTQYF
NA	TRBV4-1	TRBJ1-2	NA	TGCGCCAGCAGCCAAGAGAAACAGGGACTCTATGGCTACACCTTC	CASSQEKQGLYGYTF
NA	TRBV20-1	TRBJ2-5	NA	TGCAGTGTGTCTAGCACTTGGGAGACCCAGTACTTC	CSVSSTWETQYF
NA	TRBV27	TRBJ2-2	once	TGTGCCAGCAGTTTGGAACTAGCTATTGGGGGGCTGTTTTTT	CASSLELAIGGLFF
NA	TRBV6-5	TRBJ1-2	NA	TGTGCCAGCAGTTACGGGGGCGCTTATGGCTACACCTTC	CASSYGGAYGYTF
NA	TRBV7-9	TRBJ1-1	NA	TGTGCCAGCAGCTTAGTAGAGGCAGGGACCACTGAAGCTTTCTTT	CASSLVEAGTTEAFF